Listed below are T cell receptor beta chains from one sample, sequenced in a study of T cell responses to AZD1222 COVID-19 vaccine. The data were produced by immunoSEQ multiplex PCR, yet TCRdb's version contains in-frame clones alone and is incomplete. The sample has about 110,000 clones; roughly 90% are singletons. The specimen was peripheral blood, collected on day 0 of MenACWY control vaccination. The receptors come from an adult in good health. The CDR3 runs from the conserved cysteine through the conserved F or W.

TRBJ1-1	TRBV18	CASSPTPGNTEAFF
TRBJ1-1	TRBV7-9	CASSRRDRGNTEAFF
TRBJ2-7	TRBV4-3	CASSHADREGYEQYF
TRBJ1-6	TRBV27	CASSLSFLSYNSPLHF
TRBJ2-5	TRBV7-7	CASSALSQETQYF
TRBJ2-5	TRBV19	CASSPRGAGPLETQYF
TRBJ1-4	TRBV11-2	CASSLGGNGEKLFF
TRBJ2-1	TRBV2	CASSLQQSGTGLGFF
TRBJ2-2	TRBV25-1	CEGQGAYTGELFF
TRBJ2-7	TRBV27	CASRAFLPTGGKEQYF
TRBJ1-2	TRBV20-1	CSASPRREGYTF
TRBJ1-1	TRBV11-2	CASSLGPGLNTEAFF
TRBJ1-1	TRBV20-1	CSAAGGPGAFF
TRBJ2-7	TRBV28	CASSTPYEQYF
TRBJ2-7	TRBV29-1	CSATEGTGRLGYF
TRBJ2-1	TRBV5-1	CASSLTTPSYNEQFF
TRBJ1-3	TRBV5-6	CASSFFTAAGTAGNTIYF
TRBJ1-6	TRBV30	CAWSLSRSYNSPLHF
TRBJ1-1	TRBV2	CASSDTGNTEAFF
TRBJ1-6	TRBV6-5	CASSYSGGLSSPLHF
TRBJ2-1	TRBV21-1	CASSKMASGGGNEQFF
TRBJ2-1	TRBV7-6	CASSFGQGNYNEQFF
TRBJ1-1	TRBV7-3	CASSLDNTEAFF
TRBJ1-1	TRBV6-2/TRBV6-3	CASSSSVFAGQLNTEAFF
TRBJ1-5	TRBV5-1	CASSSRQGLRGNQPQHF
TRBJ1-6	TRBV27	CASSLYAEVSPLHF
TRBJ1-1	TRBV27	CASSPQGITEAFF
TRBJ1-1	TRBV14	CASSQIGRGNTEAFF